The 19 T cell receptor beta chains in this list originate from one sample, sequenced in a study of blood T cell repertoires in COVID-19. TCRdb keeps only in-frame clones here, not all; method: immunoSEQ multiplex PCR. The sample lists 150,000 to 200,000 clones; over 75% were seen once. What was sequenced was PBMCs or T cells enriched from blood (not recorded which). All receptors derive from a woman aged 45-60 years who had recovered from COVID-19.

This clone was found a few times. This chain links TRBV4-3 with TRBJ2-7; D is possibly TRBD1 (5 bases). From germline, CDR1 is LGHNA and CDR2 YSLEER. Between the trimmed V and J ends, which lost 0 bases and 0 bases, there was a span of 12 bases. The CDR3 has 16 amino acids. CDR3 nucleotide sequence: TGCGCCAGCAGCCAAGATCAAGGAACAGGCTCCTACGAGCAGTACTTC. Amino acid sequence: CASSQDQGTGSYEQYF.

The chain couples TRBV20-1 to TRBJ2-3; perhaps TRBD2 as D (6 bases). Germline-derived CDR1 and CDR2 are DFQATT and SNEGSKA (reference sequence). The ends were cut back, 3 bases at V and 0 bases at J, with 13 bases in the middle. CDR3 size: 15 residues. The CDR3, as DNA: TGCAGTGCTAGTAGCGGCTTCCTAAGCACAGATACGCAGTATTTT. Translating it yields CSASSGFLSTDTQYF.

The chain employs TRBV2 and TRBJ1-1; 9 nucleotides line up with TRBD1. V dropped 3 bases and J dropped 5; count of bases not matched to a gene: 10. Germline CDR1 and CDR2: SNHLY and FYNNEI. This CDR3 spans 16 amino acids. The CDR3 reads CASSDGYRGLSTEAFF. For the CDR3, the DNA is TGTGCCAGCAGTGACGGATACAGGGGGCTGAGTACTGAAGCTTTCTTT.

This clone was seen only a few times. This rearrangement joins TRBV12-5 to TRBJ1-5; 9 bases line up with TRBD1. CDR3 length: 15 residues. Germline V CDR1 and CDR2: LGHNT, FRNRAP. Trimming at V came to 2 bases and at J to 4 bases, leaving 3 bases not matched to a gene. The DNA for the CDR3 is TGTGCTAGTGGTTTGACGGGACAGGGAAATCAGCCCCAGCATTTT. As protein: CASGLTGQGNQPQHF. The full variable domain, completed using reference TRBV12-5 and TRBJ1-5, is DARVTQTPRHKVTEMGQEVTMRCQPILGHNTVFWYRQTMMQGLELLAYFRNRAPLDDSGMPKDRFSAEMPDATLATLKIQPSEPRDSAVYFCASGLTGQGNQPQHFGDGTRLSIL.

This chain links TRBV13 with TRBJ2-4; D possibly corresponds to TRBD1 (6 bases). The germline CDR1 and CDR2 sequences are PRHDT and FYEKMQ (reference sequence). The V end was cut by 5 bases, the J end by 3 bases, with 14 bases between. The CDR3 runs 15 residues. As DNA, the CDR3 is TGTGCCAGCAGCCACCAGGGGCTACTCAAAAACATTCAGTACTTC. This sequence encodes CASSHQGLLKNIQYF.

V usage is TRBV6-5 and J usage is TRBJ2-7, with unresolved D. V lost 10 bases, J lost 0 bases, and 16 bases lay in between. The CDR3 loop spans 14 amino acids. Germline V gives CDR1 MNHEY, CDR2 SVGAGI. The DNA of the CDR3 is TGTGCCACCAACATGTGGGCCGACTCCTACGAGCAGTACTTC. Amino acid sequence: CATNMWADSYEQYF.

This chain connects TRBV2 to TRBJ1-2, with unresolved D. CDR3 length: 11 residues. Germline lookup yields CDR1 SNHLY and CDR2 FYNNEI. V lost 10 bases to trimming and J lost 7 bases, with 13 bases between them. Here the CDR3 reads CAIPAVSGYTF. For the CDR3, the DNA is TGTGCCATTCCAGCGGTGTCTGGCTACACCTTC.

The chain carries TRBV5-4 and TRBJ1-1, with 8 bases that match TRBD1. From germline, CDR1 is SGHNT and CDR2 YYREEE (reference sequence). The CDR3 spans 15 residues. The V gene end was trimmed by 4 bases and the J gene end by 4 bases; junction bases not matched to a gene: 9. In DNA form, the CDR3 reads TGTGCCAGCAGCCCACCGACAGGGGCGACCACTGAAGCTTTCTTT. Translated, it gives CASSPPTGATTEAFF.

The chain is built from TRBV2 and TRBJ2-1; TRBD2 agrees at 13 bases. Trimming at V came to 4 bases and at J to 10 bases, leaving 4 bases not matched to a gene. The germline V gene has CDR1 SNHLY and CDR2 FYNNEI. This CDR3 is built from 14 residues. The CDR3 DNA is TGTGCCAGCAGTGCACTAGCGGGGGGGCAAGAGCAGTTCTTC. This translates into CASSALAGGQEQFF.

As regards this clone: This sample includes further DNA sequences coding for the same CDR3. The chain has TRBV6-5 and TRBJ1-2; 7 bases match TRBD1. The germline V gene encodes CDR1 MNHEY and CDR2 SVGAGI. The CDR3 runs 14 residues. After removal of 2 bases from V and 8 bases from J, the junction contained 8 bases not matched to a gene. The CDR3 protein is CASSYPPGTEGYTF. The CDR3 DNA is TGTGCCAGCAGTTACCCCCCTGGGACAGAGGGCTACACCTTC.

The chain combines TRBV11-3 with TRBJ2-3; TRBD1 matches at 9 bases. V lost 5 bases, J lost 1 base, and 1 base stayed unmatched. Germline V gene data show CDR1 as SGHNT and CDR2 as YENEEA. The CDR3 has 14 residues. The CDR3 bases are TGTGCCAGCAGCGGGGACAGGGGCACAGATACGCAGTATTTT. This encodes CASSGDRGTDTQYF.

The chain uses TRBV7-8 and TRBJ1-2, with 10 bases that match TRBD1. This CDR3 comprises 17 residues. With 0 bases clipped from V and 7 bases from J, the junction kept 11 bases outside the gene matches. CDR1 SGHVS and CDR2 FQNEAQ come from the germline V gene. The CDR3 loop reads CASSLASSGTGVGGYTF. The CDR3 DNA reads TGTGCCAGCAGCTTAGCGTCTAGTGGGACAGGGGTGGGTGGCTACACCTTC.

This chain joins TRBV7-8 and TRBJ2-1; 8 nucleotides agree with TRBD2. Unmatched junction bases numbered 17, after V lost 10 bases and J lost 9 bases. The CDR3 extends over 15 amino acids. Germline CDR1 is SGHVS and CDR2 is FQNEAQ. The DNA of the CDR3 is TGTGCCATCGACACCCTCAGAGCGGGAGATTCTGAGCAGTTCTTC. It codes for CAIDTLRAGDSEQFF.

This chain connects TRBV21-1 to TRBJ2-6; the table's D call TRBD1 went unverified against the DNA. TRBV21-1 counts as a pseudogene. This CDR3 is 19 amino acids long. The chain's CDR3 is CASSYIDRKNRSGANVLTF. The CDR3 DNA is TGTGCCAGCAGCTACATCGACAGAAAGAATCGCTCTGGGGCCAACGTCCTGACTTTC.

CDR3 sequence: CATRGGQGPYGYTF. CDR3 nucleotides: TGTGCCACACGTGGGGGACAGGGGCCCTATGGCTACACCTTC. The J gene is TRBJ1-2, the V gene TRBV19; 10 nucleotides match TRBD1. The CDR3 covers 14 residues. The germline V gene encodes CDR1 LNHDA and CDR2 SQIVND (reference sequence). J was trimmed by 4 bases and V by 10 bases; bases with no gene match: 9.

This chain connects TRBV19 to TRBJ2-1, with 10 bases lining up with TRBD2. CDR1 is LNHDA and CDR2 is SQIVND in the germline V gene (reference sequence). The ends lost 2 bases at V and 4 bases at J; junction bases unmatched: 5. The CDR3 spans 16 residues. The CDR3 region is CASSISGGAPYNEQFF. The CDR3, as DNA: TGTGCCAGTAGTATAAGCGGGGGGGCACCTTACAATGAGCAGTTCTTC.

This chain joins TRBV7-3 and TRBJ2-2; possible D gene TRBD1, 5 bases. Trimming took 4 bases from V and 6 from J, leaving 9 bases between them. The CDR3 consists of 13 residues. Germline loops: CDR1 SGHTA, CDR2 FQGTGA. CDR3 in DNA: TGTGCCAGCAGCTCAGCAGGGTCCGGGGAGCTGTTTTTT. This gives the protein CASSSAGSGELFF.

The chain combines TRBV5-5 with TRBJ2-3; maybe TRBD1 (6 bases). Germline V lookup: CDR1 SGHKS, CDR2 YYEKEE (reference sequence). Deletions cut 0 bases from V and 4 bases from J, with 15 bases between. CDR3 length: 16 amino acids. CDR3 sequence: CASSLAVGTGPDTQYF. CDR3 bases: TGTGCCAGCAGCTTGGCCGTCGGAACAGGGCCAGATACGCAGTATTTT.

This chain connects TRBV5-6 to TRBJ1-2, with D perhaps matching TRBD1 (5 bases). The CDR3 is made up of 12 amino acids. V was pared by 4 bases and J by 1 base, with 5 bases between. Looked up from germline, CDR1 is SGHDT and CDR2 is YYEEEE. The CDR3: CASSDSNYGYTF. CDR3 sequence (DNA): TGTGCCAGCAGCGACAGTAACTATGGCTACACCTTC.